The rows below give T cell receptor beta chains drawn from one sample of a study of metastatic and nonmetastatic thyroid tumors. TCRdb recomputed clones from the PCR reads via MiXCR. The data show roughly 40,000 clones, roughly a sixth seen once. The sample comprised blood. The receptors were sampled from a female donor with papillary thyroid cancer or a benign thyroid nodule (not recorded which). Some clones in this sample may be carry-over from other donors' samples. CDR3s leave out the opening cysteine and the closing phenylalanine or tryptophan.

CDR3: ASSDRQDYGYT; V: TRBV2; J: TRBJ1-2
CDR3: ASSQGGPNTEAF; V: TRBV3-1; J: TRBJ1-1
CDR3: ASRIPQQGSDGYT; V: TRBV19; J: TRBJ1-2
CDR3: ASGLVQGFQPQY; V: TRBV12-5; J: TRBJ2-5
CDR3: ASSEAFLGNSPLH; V: TRBV6-1; J: TRBJ1-6
CDR3: ASQPTGDNYGYT; V: TRBV11-2; J: TRBJ1-2
CDR3: ASSPGLVAPDTQY; V: TRBV2; J: TRBJ2-3
CDR3: ASSLQGVGVGKYSPLH; V: TRBV27; J: TRBJ1-6
CDR3: ATSRAGTSGGWGQF; V: TRBV15; J: TRBJ2-1
CDR3: ASSKGQGQRSTDTQY; V: TRBV7-3; J: TRBJ2-3
CDR3: ASSVAGPPTGEQY; V: TRBV9; J: TRBJ2-7
CDR3: ASSLVGSSNSPLH; V: TRBV7-3; J: TRBJ1-6
CDR3: ASSLDGYSYEQY; V: TRBV5-5; J: TRBJ2-7
CDR3: ASSYSGQGEYSPLH; V: TRBV6-5; J: TRBJ1-6
CDR3: ASRIGGSAKNSPLH; V: TRBV9; J: TRBJ1-6
CDR3: ASSEKPGPSHWTGELF; V: TRBV9; J: TRBJ2-2
CDR3: ASSEGTLAKNIQY; V: TRBV19; J: TRBJ2-4
CDR3: ASSPWDRTFYGYT; V: TRBV28; J: TRBJ1-2
CDR3: ASSPGQNTEAF; V: TRBV18; J: TRBJ1-1
CDR3: ASSPRQGSSGANVLT; V: TRBV27; J: TRBJ2-6
CDR3: ASSQTGVSQPQH; V: TRBV3-1; J: TRBJ1-5
CDR3: ASSIGRGGGGNTIY; V: TRBV19; J: TRBJ1-3
CDR3: ATSGSTGRGEKLF; V: TRBV24-1; J: TRBJ1-4
CDR3: ASTAGTVNTEAF; V: TRBV28; J: TRBJ1-1
CDR3: ATKGLNSNQPQH; V: TRBV6-1; J: TRBJ1-5
CDR3: ASSRRGVSTDTQY; V: TRBV5-8; J: TRBJ2-3
CDR3: ASNQETGGYT; V: TRBV7-8; J: TRBJ1-2
CDR3: ASSPPGHGNRLELF; V: TRBV5-8; J: TRBJ2-2
CDR3: ASSQGVQPQH; V: TRBV3-1; J: TRBJ1-5
CDR3: ASAAGGPATDTQY; V: TRBV6-1; J: TRBJ2-3
CDR3: ASSLGHSYEQY; V: TRBV7-6; J: TRBJ2-7
CDR3: ASSPDSSSYNEQF; V: TRBV6-1; J: TRBJ2-1
CDR3: ASSSLGVGVLGDEQF; V: TRBV28; J: TRBJ2-1
CDR3: ASSSGGGTDYGYT; V: TRBV5-1; J: TRBJ1-2
CDR3: ASTLACVTGELF; V: TRBV27; J: TRBJ2-2
CDR3: ASSPTAYRGQKNTEAF; V: TRBV2; J: TRBJ1-1
CDR3: ATSREQGSTGELF; V: TRBV15; J: TRBJ2-2
CDR3: ASSQRVEAF; V: TRBV3-1; J: TRBJ1-1
CDR3: ASSYRENNEQF; V: TRBV6-2/TRBV6-3; J: TRBJ2-1
CDR3: ASSFRGVNIQY; V: TRBV28; J: TRBJ2-4
CDR3: SAIQGYSCANVLT; V: TRBV20-1; J: TRBJ2-6
CDR3: ASSVEVADTQY; V: TRBV9; J: TRBJ2-3
CDR3: ASSLRDEQY; V: TRBV7-6; J: TRBJ2-7
CDR3: ASSLGQTGKETQY; V: TRBV28; J: TRBJ2-5
CDR3: ATIRDRGNYGYT; V: TRBV15; J: TRBJ1-2
CDR3: ASSSQQGNTEAF; V: TRBV7-6; J: TRBJ1-1
CDR3: ASSSSLGGGTQY; V: TRBV7-2; J: TRBJ2-5
CDR3: ASSQVAGGHTEAF; V: TRBV14; J: TRBJ1-1
CDR3: ASANTDTQY; V: TRBV28; J: TRBJ2-3
CDR3: ASSLQGAEQY; V: TRBV5-1; J: TRBJ2-7
CDR3: ASRPTWSSNQPQH; V: TRBV6-1; J: TRBJ1-5
CDR3: ASSTTIGSALSPIGTDTQY; V: TRBV5-1; J: TRBJ2-3
CDR3: AISVAGANTGELF; V: TRBV10-3; J: TRBJ2-2
CDR3: ASSLSLAGPPSFTDTQY; V: TRBV28; J: TRBJ2-3
CDR3: ATGGQITGELF; V: TRBV24-1; J: TRBJ2-2